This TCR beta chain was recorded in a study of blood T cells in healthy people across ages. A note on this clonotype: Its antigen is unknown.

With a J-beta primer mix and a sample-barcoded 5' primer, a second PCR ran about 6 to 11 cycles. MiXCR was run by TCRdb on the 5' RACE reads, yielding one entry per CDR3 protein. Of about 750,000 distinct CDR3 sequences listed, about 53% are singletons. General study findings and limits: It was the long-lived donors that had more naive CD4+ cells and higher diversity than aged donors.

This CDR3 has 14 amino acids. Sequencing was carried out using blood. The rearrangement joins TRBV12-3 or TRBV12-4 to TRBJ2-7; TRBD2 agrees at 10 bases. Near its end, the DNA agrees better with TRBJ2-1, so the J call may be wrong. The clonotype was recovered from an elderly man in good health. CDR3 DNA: TGTGCCAGCAGTTTTTTGCCAGCGGGAGGGGTGCAGTTCTTC. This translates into CASSFLPAGGVQFF.